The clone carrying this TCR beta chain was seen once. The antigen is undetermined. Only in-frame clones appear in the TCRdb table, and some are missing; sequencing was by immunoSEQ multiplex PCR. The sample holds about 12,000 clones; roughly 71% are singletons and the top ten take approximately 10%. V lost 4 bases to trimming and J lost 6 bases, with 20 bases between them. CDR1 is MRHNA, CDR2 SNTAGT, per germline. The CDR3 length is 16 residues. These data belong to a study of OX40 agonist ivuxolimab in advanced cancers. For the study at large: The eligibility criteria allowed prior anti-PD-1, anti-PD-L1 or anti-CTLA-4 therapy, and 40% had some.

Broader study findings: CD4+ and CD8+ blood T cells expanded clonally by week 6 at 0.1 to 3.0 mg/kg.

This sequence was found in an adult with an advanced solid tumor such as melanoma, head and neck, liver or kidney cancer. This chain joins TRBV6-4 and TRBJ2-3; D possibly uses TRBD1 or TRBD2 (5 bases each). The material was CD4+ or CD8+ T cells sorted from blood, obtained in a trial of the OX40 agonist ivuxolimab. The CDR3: CASSALTSGGMDTQYF. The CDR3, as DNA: TGTGCCAGCAGTGCATTGACTTCTGGGGGTATGGATACGCAGTATTTT.